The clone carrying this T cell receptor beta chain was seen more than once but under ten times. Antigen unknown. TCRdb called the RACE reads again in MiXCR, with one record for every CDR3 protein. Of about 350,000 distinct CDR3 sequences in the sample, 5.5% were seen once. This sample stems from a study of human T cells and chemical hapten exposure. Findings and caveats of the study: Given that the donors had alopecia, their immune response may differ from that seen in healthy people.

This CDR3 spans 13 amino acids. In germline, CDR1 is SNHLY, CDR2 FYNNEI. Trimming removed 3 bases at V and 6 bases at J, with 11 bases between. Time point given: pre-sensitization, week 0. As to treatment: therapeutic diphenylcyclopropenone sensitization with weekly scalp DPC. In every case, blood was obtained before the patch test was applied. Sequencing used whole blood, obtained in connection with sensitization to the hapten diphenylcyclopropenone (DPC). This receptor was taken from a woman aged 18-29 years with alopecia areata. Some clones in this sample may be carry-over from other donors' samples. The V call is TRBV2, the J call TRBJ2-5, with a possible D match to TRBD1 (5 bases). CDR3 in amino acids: CASSDPRQQTQYF. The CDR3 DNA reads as TGTGCCAGCAGTGACCCGAGACAGCAGACCCAGTACTTC.